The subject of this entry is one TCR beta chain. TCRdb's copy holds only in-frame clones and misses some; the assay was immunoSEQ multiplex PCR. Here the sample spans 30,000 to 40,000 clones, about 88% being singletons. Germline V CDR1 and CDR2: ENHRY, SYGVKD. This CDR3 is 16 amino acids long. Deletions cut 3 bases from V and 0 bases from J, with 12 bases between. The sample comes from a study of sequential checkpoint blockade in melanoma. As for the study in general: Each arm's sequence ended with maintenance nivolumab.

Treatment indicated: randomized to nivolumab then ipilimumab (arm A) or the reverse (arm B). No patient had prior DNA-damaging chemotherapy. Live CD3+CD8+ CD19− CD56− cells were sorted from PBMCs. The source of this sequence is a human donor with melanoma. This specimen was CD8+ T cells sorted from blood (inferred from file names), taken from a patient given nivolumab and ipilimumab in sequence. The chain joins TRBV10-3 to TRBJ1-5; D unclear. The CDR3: CAISDERELSNQPQHF. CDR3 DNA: TGTGCCATCAGTGATGAGAGGGAACTTAGCAATCAGCCCCAGCATTTT.